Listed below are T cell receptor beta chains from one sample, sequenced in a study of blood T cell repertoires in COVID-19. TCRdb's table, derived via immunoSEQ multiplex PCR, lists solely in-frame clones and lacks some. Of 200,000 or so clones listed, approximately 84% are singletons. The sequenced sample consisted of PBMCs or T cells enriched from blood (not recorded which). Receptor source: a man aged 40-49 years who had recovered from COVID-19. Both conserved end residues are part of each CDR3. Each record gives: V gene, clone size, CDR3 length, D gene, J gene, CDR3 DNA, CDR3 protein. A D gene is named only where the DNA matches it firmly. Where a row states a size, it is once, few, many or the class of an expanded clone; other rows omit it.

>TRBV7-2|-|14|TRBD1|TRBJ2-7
TGTGCCAGCAGCTTACAGCTTGGACAGGGCGAGCAGTACTTC
CASSLQLGQGEQYF
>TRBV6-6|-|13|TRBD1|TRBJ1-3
TGTGCCAGTGAGACCAATACCAGGGGGGATGGGTATTTT
CASETNTRGDGYF
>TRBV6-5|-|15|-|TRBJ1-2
TGTGCCAGCAGTTACGAGGGCCCCATAGGGGGTGGCTACACCTTC
CASSYEGPIGGGYTF
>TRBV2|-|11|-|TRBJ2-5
TGTGCCAGCAGTGTCAAAGAGACCCAGTACTTC
CASSVKETQYF
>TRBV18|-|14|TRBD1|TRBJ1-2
TGTGCCAGCTCACAACGGGACAGGGTCTATGGCTACACCTTC
CASSQRDRVYGYTF
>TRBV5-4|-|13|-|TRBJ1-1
TGTGCCAGCAGCTCCCGGGAGAACACTGAAGCTTTCTTT
CASSSRENTEAFF
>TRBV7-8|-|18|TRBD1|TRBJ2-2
TGTGCCAGCAGCTCCGATATCGGGGGACAGGGGAACACCGGGGAGCTGTTTTTT
CASSSDIGGQGNTGELFF
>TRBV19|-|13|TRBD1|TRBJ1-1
TGTGCCAGTAGCGACAGGGGGCTCACTGAAGCTTTCTTT
CASSDRGLTEAFF
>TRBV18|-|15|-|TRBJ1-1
TGTGCCAGCTCACCACCGGGAGGAGTAAACACTGAAGCTTTCTTT
CASSPPGGVNTEAFF
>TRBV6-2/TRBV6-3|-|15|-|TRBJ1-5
TGTGCCAGCAGTTACAATCCAGGGGCCAATCAGCCCCAGCATTTT
CASSYNPGANQPQHF
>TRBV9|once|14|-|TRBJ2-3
TGTGCCAGCAGCGTCAGCGGCTACACAGATACGCAGTATTTT
CASSVSGYTDTQYF
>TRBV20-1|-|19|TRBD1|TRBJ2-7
TGCAGTGCCAGTGCTCGGCGGGCGGGACAGGGGCACGCGACCTACGAGCAGTACTTC
CSASARRAGQGHATYEQYF
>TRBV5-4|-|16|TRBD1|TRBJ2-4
TGTGCCAGCAGCGCGGGGACAGGGGGCGCCAAAAACATTCAGTACTTC
CASSAGTGGAKNIQYF
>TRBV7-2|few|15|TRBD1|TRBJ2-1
TGTGCCAGCAGCTTTCTGGACAGGGGCTACAATGAGCAGTTCTTC
CASSFLDRGYNEQFF
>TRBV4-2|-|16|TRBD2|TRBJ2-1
TGTGCCAGCAGCCAAGCTCGGCGGCGGGGGTACCATGAGCAGTTCTTC
CASSQARRRGYHEQFF
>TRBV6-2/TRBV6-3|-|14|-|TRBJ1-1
TGTGCCAGCAGCCAGGGGCAGATGAACACTGAAGCTTTCTTT
CASSQGQMNTEAFF
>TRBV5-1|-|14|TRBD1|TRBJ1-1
TGCGCCAGCCGGGGGGACAGGGCGGGGACTGAAGCTTTCTTT
CASRGDRAGTEAFF
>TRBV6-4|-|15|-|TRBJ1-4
TGTGCCAGCAGTGACTCCCGGGGGGACTTTGAAAAACTGTTTTTT
CASSDSRGDFEKLFF
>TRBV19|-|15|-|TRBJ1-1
TGTGCCAGTAGTGCACTCGGACGAGGAGGCACTGAAGCTTTCTTT
CASSALGRGGTEAFF
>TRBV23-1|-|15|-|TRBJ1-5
TGCGCATACGGGGGGGGACACCGAAGCAATCAGCCCCAGCATTTT
CAYGGGHRSNQPQHF
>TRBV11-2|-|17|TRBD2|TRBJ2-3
TGTGCCAGCAGCCAAGGCGTGACTAGCGGGAGCACAGATACGCAGTATTTT
CASSQGVTSGSTDTQYF
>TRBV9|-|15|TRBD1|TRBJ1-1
TGTGCCAGCAGCGTAGTCGGGACAGGGGTTGCTGAAGCTTTCTTT
CASSVVGTGVAEAFF
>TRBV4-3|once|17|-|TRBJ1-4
TGCGCCAGCAGCCAAGGATTATACTCCGCAACTAATGAAAAACTGTTTTTT
CASSQGLYSATNEKLFF
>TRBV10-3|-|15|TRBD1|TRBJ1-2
TGTGCCATCAGTGACCTGGACAGGGCCTCGCAAACCGCAATCTTC
CAISDLDRASQTAIF
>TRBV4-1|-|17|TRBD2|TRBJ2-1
TGCGCCAGCAGCCAAGGCACCACTAGCGGGAAGTACAATGAGCAGTTCTTC
CASSQGTTSGKYNEQFF
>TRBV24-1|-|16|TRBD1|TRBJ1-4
TGTGCCACCAGTGATGGACAGGGGGGTTCCAATGAAAAACTGTTTTTT
CATSDGQGGSNEKLFF